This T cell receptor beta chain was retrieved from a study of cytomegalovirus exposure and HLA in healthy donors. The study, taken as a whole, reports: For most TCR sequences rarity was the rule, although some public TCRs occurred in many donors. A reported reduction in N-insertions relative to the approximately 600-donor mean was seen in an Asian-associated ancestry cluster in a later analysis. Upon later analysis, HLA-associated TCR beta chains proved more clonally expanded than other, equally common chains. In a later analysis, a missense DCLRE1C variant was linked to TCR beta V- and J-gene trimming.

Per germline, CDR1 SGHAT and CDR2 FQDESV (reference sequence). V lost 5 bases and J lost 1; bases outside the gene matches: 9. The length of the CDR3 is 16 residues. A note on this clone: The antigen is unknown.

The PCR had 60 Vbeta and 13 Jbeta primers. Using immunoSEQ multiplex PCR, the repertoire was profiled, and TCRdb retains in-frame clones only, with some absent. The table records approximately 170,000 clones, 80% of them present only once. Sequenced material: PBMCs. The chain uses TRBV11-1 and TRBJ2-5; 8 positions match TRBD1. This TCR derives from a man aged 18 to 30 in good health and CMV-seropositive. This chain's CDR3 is CASSLTGQASQETQYF. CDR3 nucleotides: TGTGCCAGCAGCCTCACGGGACAGGCCAGCCAAGAGACCCAGTACTTC.